The clone carrying this T cell receptor beta chain was seen only once. Its antigen is unknown. This record belongs to a study of cytomegalovirus exposure and HLA in healthy donors. Study-wide results and limits: A missense variant in DCLRE1C was later tied to TCR beta V- and J-gene trimming. Analyzed later, association rates of TCRs varied across HLA loci, with DRB1 most and HLA-C fewest. TRBV6-2, TRBV6-3 and other indistinguishable V segments were excluded.

CDR3 length equals 14 residues. Germline CDR1 reads SGHTA; CDR2 reads FQGNSA. Trimming shortened V by 5 bases and J by 4 bases, and 15 bases separated the two germline ends. PCR primers comprised 60 Vbeta and 13 Jbeta primers. Sequenced by immunoSEQ multiplex PCR; TCRdb stores in-frame clones only, minus some. In the table there are some 190,000 clones, about 77% of which are singletons. The specimen sequenced was PBMCs. The chain carries TRBV7-2 and TRBJ2-7; no reliable D call. This TCR was sampled from a female donor in good health and CMV-seronegative. The CDR3 nucleotides read TGTGCCAGCAGCCCACCAGGATTCCTTTACGAGCAGTACTTC. Amino acid sequence: CASSPPGFLYEQYF.